The entry below gives a single T cell receptor beta chain sequence along with its context. The CDR3 consists of 13 residues. Germline CDR1 reads MDHEN; CDR2 reads SYDVKM. Trimming removed 6 bases from V and 5 bases from J, with 14 bases in between. The sample originates from a study of blood T cell repertoires in COVID-19. Across the whole study: Samples came from the United States, Italy and Spain, spanning acute and convalescent COVID-19.

Measured with immunoSEQ multiplex PCR; TCRdb has only the in-frame clones, and not every one. Among some 500,000 clones, roughly 90% were seen once, and the ten largest hold less than 2%. This sequence originates from a woman between 40 and 55 years old who had recovered from COVID-19. The gene calls are TRBV28 and TRBJ2-7, with D maybe TRBD2 (6 bases). The sequencing input was PBMCs or T cells enriched from blood (not recorded which). The DNA of the CDR3 is TGTGCCAGCAGCCGACCGGGACTTAACGAGCAGTACTTC. It translates to CASSRPGLNEQYF.